The clone carrying this T cell receptor (beta chain) has more than one count but fewer than ten. The target antigen is unknown. The CDR3 has 14 residues. V was shortened by 5 bases and J by 7 bases, with 17 bases between the two germline ends. Germline loops: CDR1 MNHEY, CDR2 SVGAGI. The data stem from a study of cytomegalovirus exposure and HLA in healthy donors. Study-level findings and limits: An ancestry cluster, one associated with Asian ancestry, reportedly showed fewer N-insertions than the approximately 720-donor mean in a later analysis.

The PCR contained 60 Vbeta and 13 Jbeta primers. The data were produced by immunoSEQ multiplex PCR, yet TCRdb's version contains in-frame clones alone and is incomplete. This table has roughly 200,000 clones, about four fifths appearing once. The sequenced sample consisted of PBMCs. The genes are TRBV6-5 and TRBJ1-2; D gene unclear. This receptor was identified in a male donor in good health and CMV-seronegative. The CDR3 protein is CASSRIRTSGGYTF. For the CDR3, the DNA is TGTGCCAGCAGTCGAATTCGGACTTCAGGTGGCTACACCTTC.